A selection of T cell receptor beta chains follows, all from one sample in a study of T cell repertoires in cytomegalovirus infection. A single record per CDR3 protein comes from TCRdb applying MiXCR to the reads. The repertoire has a few hundred thousand distinct CDR3 sequences, around a sixth of them found once; the top ten carry about 12%. Material for sequencing was PBMCs. These receptors originate from a human donor in good health (CMV status not recorded). Some clones in this sample may be carry-over from other donors' samples. CDR3s include the opening cysteine and the closing phenylalanine or tryptophan. Fields, in order: clone size, D gene, J gene, V gene, CDR3 DNA, CDR3 protein. The D gene is left open where the match is weak. Some rows have no size entry. The others give once, few or many, or a class for an expanded clone.

-	-	TRBJ1-2	TRBV28	TGTGCCAGCAGTTCCCCCACAGGATTCTATGGCTACACCTTC	CASSSPTGFYGYTF
many	TRBD1	TRBJ1-4	TRBV7-9	TGTGCCAGCAGACGAAAGGGGGCCCAGGGTGAAAAACTGTTTTTT	CASRRKGAQGEKLFF
many	-	TRBJ2-6	TRBV10-3	TGTGCCATCAGTGAGTCTCCCGGGGCCAACGTCCTGACTTTC	CAISESPGANVLTF
few	-	TRBJ2-5	TRBV7-9	TGTGCCAGCAGCCACTACCGGGACGAAGAGACCCAGTACTTC	CASSHYRDEETQYF
-	-	TRBJ2-7	TRBV6-6	TGTGCCAGCAGTTTGGGAAAGGGCCCCTACGAGCAGTACTTC	CASSLGKGPYEQYF
-	-	TRBJ1-1	TRBV7-2	TGTGCCAGCAGCTTATCGGGGTGGACGAACACTGAAGCTTTCTTT	CASSLSGWTNTEAFF
few	-	TRBJ1-1	TRBV5-4	TGTGCCAGCAGCGCCGGTATCGGGGGGCCTGAAGCTTTCTTT	CASSAGIGGPEAFF
-	TRBD1	TRBJ2-5	TRBV5-1	TGCGCCAGCAGCTTGCCCAAGGAACAGGGGAGAGAGACCCAGTACTTC	CASSLPKEQGRETQYF
many	-	TRBJ2-6	TRBV7-3	TGTGCCAGCAGCCCACTCCGAGGTCTCTCTGGGGCCAACGTCCTGACTTTC	CASSPLRGLSGANVLTF
-	TRBD2	TRBJ2-7	TRBV6-6	TGTGCCAGCAGGGAGACTAGCGGGGGCCACACCCCCCCCTACGAGCAGTACTTC	CASRETSGGHTPPYEQYF
few	-	TRBJ1-5	TRBV15	TGTGCCACCAGCATCTCTAATAGCAATCAGCCCCAGCATTTT	CATSISNSNQPQHF
-	-	TRBJ2-1	TRBV7-9	TGTGCCAGCAGCTTAGTGGGGGTCAGAGCGAACAATGAGCAGTTCTTC	CASSLVGVRANNEQFF
few	-	TRBJ2-1	TRBV6-1	TGTGCCAGCAGCCCTGGAAGAGGTCCCTACAATGAGCAGTTCTTC	CASSPGRGPYNEQFF
many	TRBD1	TRBJ1-4	TRBV28	TGTGCCAGCAGTCCAGGGGGTATGCGAGAAAAACTGTTTTTT	CASSPGGMREKLFF
-	TRBD2	TRBJ2-7	TRBV6-2/TRBV6-3	TGTGCCAGCACCTCCCCCGGGGCGGGGGTCCCCACGTACGAGCAGTACTTC	CASTSPGAGVPTYEQYF
-	TRBD1	TRBJ2-3	TRBV29-1	TGCAGCGTCCGAGCTAGGGGACAGTTAGATACGCAGTATTTT	CSVRARGQLDTQYF
few	TRBD2	TRBJ2-1	TRBV13	TGTGCCAGCAGCTCGACTAGCGGGGGCAGGTCCTACAATGAGCAGTTCTTC	CASSSTSGGRSYNEQFF
many	-	TRBJ2-1	TRBV7-2	TGTGCCAGCAGCGCAGGGGGGGGTCAGTTCTTC	CASSAGGGQFF
-	TRBD1	TRBJ2-7	TRBV6-1	TGTGCCAGCAGTTACTACAGGGGTGGTCCCTACGAGCAGTACTTC	CASSYYRGGPYEQYF
-	TRBD1	TRBJ1-6	TRBV7-2	TGTGCCAGCAGCGCTCACCGGGACAGGGTCGGTTCACCCCTCCACTTT	CASSAHRDRVGSPLHF
-	TRBD1	TRBJ2-3	TRBV7-4	TGTGCCAGCAGCCCCGGGACAGGGGTTGCAGATACGCAGTATTTT	CASSPGTGVADTQYF
few	-	TRBJ2-7	TRBV5-1	TGCGCCAGCAGCTGGGACTGGACCTACGAGCAGTACTTC	CASSWDWTYEQYF
-	-	TRBJ2-7	TRBV6-5	TGTGCCAGCAGTTATTGGGGGGCCGACTACGAGCAGTACTTC	CASSYWGADYEQYF
-	TRBD1	TRBJ2-1	TRBV5-5	TGTGCCAGCAGCCGGCAATGGACAGGGGTCAATGAGCAGTTCTTC	CASSRQWTGVNEQFF
-	TRBD1	TRBJ1-2	TRBV18	TGTGCCAGCTCAGCTGGGACAGGGGTGGGCTACACCTTC	CASSAGTGVGYTF
many	-	TRBJ1-4	TRBV7-2	TGTGCCAGCAGCTCCCAAGGGCTTTTGGCTAATGAAAAACTGTTTTTT	CASSSQGLLANEKLFF
medium-sized	-	TRBJ1-1	TRBV7-6	TGTGCCAGCAGCTTAGCGCAGGGGCTGAACACTGAAGCTTTCTTT	CASSLAQGLNTEAFF
many	TRBD1	TRBJ2-7	TRBV28	TGTGCCAGCAGAGGAGGGACAGGGGCGGGATACGAGCAGTACTTC	CASRGGTGAGYEQYF
few	-	TRBJ2-1	TRBV7-8	TGTGCCAGCAGCTTTGGTAGGGCGAGTGAGCAGTTCTTC	CASSFGRASEQFF
once	-	TRBJ2-7	TRBV14	TGTGCCAGCAGCCAATTCCAGGGAACCTACGAGCAGTACTTC	CASSQFQGTYEQYF
many	-	TRBJ1-2	TRBV7-8	TGTGCCAGCAGCCTGGGGGGGGGGCAAGGCTACACCTTC	CASSLGGGQGYTF
few	TRBD2	TRBJ2-3	TRBV3-1	TGTGCCAGCAACCAGGGACTAGCTCACGCGGATACGCAGTATTTT	CASNQGLAHADTQYF
few	TRBD2	TRBJ2-2	TRBV9	TGTGCCAGCAGCGTAGGGACTAGCGGGATCCACACCGGGGAGCTGTTTTTT	CASSVGTSGIHTGELFF
few	-	TRBJ1-1	TRBV20-1	TGCAGTGCTAGAGCCGGTTGGCGGGGAAGGAACACTGAAGCTTTCTTT	CSARAGWRGRNTEAFF
-	TRBD2	TRBJ2-7	TRBV29-1	TGCAGCGTTGAAGGGACTAGCGGGCGTGACTACGAGCAGTACTTC	CSVEGTSGRDYEQYF
many	TRBD2	TRBJ2-5	TRBV7-2	TGTGCCAGCAGCTCAATGGGACTAACCCAAGAGACCCAGTACTTC	CASSSMGLTQETQYF
many	-	TRBJ2-1	TRBV4-3	TGCGCCAGCAGCCACAACTACCACAATGAGCAGTTCTTC	CASSHNYHNEQFF
few	TRBD1	TRBJ2-2	TRBV20-1	TGCAGTGCCCGGACAGGGGAAACCGGGGAGCTGTTTTTT	CSARTGETGELFF
few	-	TRBJ2-7	TRBV28	TGTGCCAGCAGCTACCCTCATCAACTCTCAACGGGGGTCCCCTACGAGCAGTACTTC	CASSYPHQLSTGVPYEQYF
few	-	TRBJ2-1	TRBV28	TGTGCCAGCAGTTTACTGAGTAGCTCCAATGAGCAGTTCTTC	CASSLLSSSNEQFF
few	TRBD1	TRBJ2-5	TRBV7-2	TGTGCCAGCAGCAGTAGACAGGGGGTTTTATTTTTTTTCTCGGAGACCCAGTACTTC	CASSSRQGVLFFFSETQYF
-	-	TRBJ2-6	TRBV12-3/TRBV12-4	TGTGCCAGCACCTTCCGGGTCGGTTCTGGGGCCAACGTCCTGACTTTC	CASTFRVGSGANVLTF
many	TRBD1	TRBJ2-5	TRBV7-8	TGTGCCAGCAGCTTAGCGGGACAGGGAGGCGAGACCCAGTACTTC	CASSLAGQGGETQYF
many	-	TRBJ2-7	TRBV7-2	TGTGCCAGCAGCGGGGCGGGGACCCCCTACGAGCAGTACTTC	CASSGAGTPYEQYF
-	-	TRBJ2-7	TRBV20-1	TGCAGTGCTAGTCTGACCTCCTCCTACGAGCAGTACTTC	CSASLTSSYEQYF
few	-	TRBJ2-2	TRBV7-2	TGTGCCAGCAGCCCCAGGGGCCCCTCCGGGGAGCTGTTTTTT	CASSPRGPSGELFF
-	-	TRBJ1-1	TRBV11-1	TGTGCCAGCAGCTTTAACGACGAGGACACTGAAGCTTTCTTT	CASSFNDEDTEAFF
many	-	TRBJ2-2	TRBV7-2	TGTGCCAGCAGCTTCGACACTTCCTGGGGCAGGCTGTTTTTT	CASSFDTSWGRLFF
-	-	TRBJ2-5	TRBV4-1	TGCGCCAGCAGCCACGGACGAGAAGAGACCCAGTACTTC	CASSHGREETQYF